This T cell receptor (beta chain) came from a study of Graves' ophthalmopathy and Graves' hyperthyroidism. The authors amplified TCR beta CDR3 regions, and they did so from RNA transcripts for repertoire sequencing. HTBI primers were used in a first-round RT-PCR, which preceded a second-round multiplex PCR. TCRdb recomputed calls from the multiplex PCR reads with MiXCR, one row per CDR3 protein. This repertoire shows about 380,000 distinct CDR3 sequences, less than 20% found once; its top ten account for around 6.6%. Whole-study findings and limits: With a specificity of around 77% and a sensitivity of around 70%, the model predicted ophthalmopathy progression. Blood repertoires reportedly contained most expanded thyroid clonotypes above 0.001 frequency. A model of 13 signatures distinguished ophthalmopathy from stable hyperthyroidism at approximately 88% sensitivity and roughly 80% specificity.

V was clipped by 4 bases and J by 5 bases, with 24 bases between them. In germline, CDR1 is SGHAT, CDR2 FQNNGV. The CDR3 runs 18 residues. Note on this clonotype: Antigen specificity is unknown. A single base separates this from a much larger clone, so it may be a read error.

Sequencing was done on a sample of peripheral blood. The V and J genes are TRBV11-2 and TRBJ1-5; maybe TRBD1 (5 bases). This clonotype was obtained from a woman aged 18-35 years with stable Graves' hyperthyroidism. This CDR3 is CASSSSTGFRVSYQPQHF. The CDR3 region has the DNA TGTGCCAGCAGCTCCTCCACAGGATTCCGGGTCAGTTATCAGCCCCAGCATTTT.